The subject of this entry is one TCR beta chain. This sample stems from a study of blood T cell repertoires in COVID-19. Study as a whole: The United States, Italy and Spain were the sources of the acute and convalescent COVID-19 samples. T cells, B-cell-depleted T cells, or PBMCs provided the cDNA or gDNA that served as material.

Original handling: Nucleated cell number was recorded as an estimate derived from reference gene primer amplification. Produced via immunoSEQ multiplex PCR; TCRdb's table is partial and in-frame only. The V and J calls and clone size were taken over from that table, and D and trimming were inferred from the DNA. The sample has 200,000 to 300,000 clones, approximately 90% seen once. The CDR3 has 14 amino acids. V lost 0 bases and J lost 5, with 9 bases in between. Per germline, CDR1 SGHDT and CDR2 YYEEEE. The source of this sequence is a woman between 35 and 50 years old with acute COVID-19. Sequencing was carried out using PBMCs or T cells enriched from blood (not recorded which). The rearrangement uses TRBV5-6 and TRBJ2-1; no clear D gene. The CDR3 coding sequence is TGTGCCAGCAGCTTGGTACGGAGTAACAATGAGCAGTTCTTC. It specifies CASSLVRSNNEQFF.